Below, one T cell receptor (beta chain) is given with its context. The data derive from a study of control samples from healthy donors and cancer patients. V was clipped by 9 bases and J by 4 bases; unmatched bases: 15. The CDR3 has 17 residues. Germline assignment: CDR1 LNHNV and CDR2 YYDKDF (reference sequence). The assay was immunoSEQ multiplex PCR, and TCRdb's table has in-frame clones only and misses some. In the table there are about 45,000 clones, approximately 90% of which are singletons. The sample comprised PBMCs. The origin of this receptor is a woman aged 40 to 50 with head and neck cancer. The J gene is TRBJ2-2, the V gene TRBV15; TRBD2 matches at 9 bases. This CDR3 is CATCGGAGGTTTGELFF. The CDR3 coding sequence is TGTGCCACTTGTGGTGGAGCGGGAGGCACTACCACCGGGGAGCTGTTTTTT.